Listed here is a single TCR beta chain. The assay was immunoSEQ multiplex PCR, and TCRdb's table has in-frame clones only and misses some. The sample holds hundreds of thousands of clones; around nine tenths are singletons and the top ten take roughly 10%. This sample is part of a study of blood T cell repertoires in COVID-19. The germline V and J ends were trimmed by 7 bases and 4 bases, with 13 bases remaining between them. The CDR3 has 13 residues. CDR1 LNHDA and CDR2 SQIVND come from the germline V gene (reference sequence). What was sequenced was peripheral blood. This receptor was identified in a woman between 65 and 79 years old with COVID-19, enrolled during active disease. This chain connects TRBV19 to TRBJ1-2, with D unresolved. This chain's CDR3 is CASKRRQVYGYTF. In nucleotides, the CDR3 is TGTGCCAGTAAGAGGAGGCAGGTCTATGGCTACACCTTC. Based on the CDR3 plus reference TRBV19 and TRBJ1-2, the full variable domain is DGGITQSPKYLFRKEGQNVTLSCEQNLNHDAMYWYRQDPGQGLRLIYYSQIVNDFQKGDIAEGYSVSREKKESFPLTVTSAQKNPTAFYLCASKRRQVYGYTFGSGTRLTVV.